This entry lists 32 T cell receptor beta chains sequenced from one sample in a study of neurological immune-mediated disorders. Via MiXCR, TCRdb re-called the 5' RACE reads, giving one row per CDR3 protein. Counted here are around 65,000 distinct CDR3 sequences, approximately 5.1% occurring once; the ten biggest clones make up roughly 6%. Specimen: PBMCs. The receptors shown here come from a human donor with multiple sclerosis. The donor label of this sample is uncertain.

In this sample, this clonotype turned up many times. The chain uses TRBV7-9 and TRBJ2-1; D is undetermined. Per the germline V gene, CDR1 is SEHNR and CDR2 is FQNEAQ (reference sequence). V lost 8 bases to trimming and J lost 2 bases, with 10 bases between them. This CDR3 has 13 residues. The CDR3 loop is CASLKGAYNEQFF. The DNA of the CDR3 is TGTGCCAGCCTTAAAGGAGCCTACAATGAGCAGTTCTTC.

The sample holds many counts of this clonotype. The chain joins TRBV5-1 to TRBJ2-7; the match to TRBD2 covers 10 bases. With 4 bases clipped from V and 2 bases from J, the junction kept 6 bases outside the gene matches. The CDR3 length is 15 residues. CDR1 is SGHRS, CDR2 YFSETQ, per germline. The DNA of the CDR3 is TGCGCCAGCAGCCCCAGGACTAGCGGAGCCTACGAGCAGTACTTC. This sequence encodes CASSPRTSGAYEQYF. Based on the CDR3 plus reference TRBV5-1 and TRBJ2-7, the full variable domain is KAGVTQTPRYLIKTRGQQVTLSCSPISGHRSVSWYQQTPGQGLQFLFEYFSETQRNKGNFPGRFSGRQFSNSRSEMNVSTLELGDSALYLCASSPRTSGAYEQYFGPGTRLTVT.

This clonotype has ten or more counts. The genes are TRBV10-3 and TRBJ2-2, with a weak D call TRBD2 (6 bases). The V end was cut by 4 bases, the J end by 1 base, with 7 bases between. Germline values: CDR1 ENHRY, CDR2 SYGVKD. The length of the CDR3 is 14 residues. CDR3 sequence (DNA): TGTGCCATCAGTGGGGGGGAGAACACCGGGGAGCTGTTTTTT. It encodes CAISGGENTGELFF.

In its sample, this clonotype was seen many times. J is TRBJ2-2 and V is TRBV5-6; the D gene is possibly TRBD1 (6 bases). Per germline, CDR1 SGHDT and CDR2 YYEEEE. The CDR3 contains 15 residues. The V gene lost 1 base and the J gene lost 6 bases, with 13 bases spanning the gap. CDR3 DNA: TGTGCCAGCAGCTTGTCTGGACAGCACGCCGGGGAGCTGTTTTTT. Amino acids: CASSLSGQHAGELFF.

This clonotype was found a few times. V usage is TRBV20-1 and J usage is TRBJ2-7; 8 bases match TRBD2. Germline CDR1 reads DFQATT; CDR2 reads SNEGSKA (reference sequence). CDR3 length equals 14 residues. V lost 3 bases, J lost 0 bases, and 4 bases stayed unmatched. The CDR3 here is CSASSGAGSYEQYF. CDR3 coding DNA: TGCAGTGCTAGTAGCGGGGCGGGCTCCTACGAGCAGTACTTC.

Ten or more counts support this clonotype. The chain combines TRBV27 with TRBJ1-1, with 8 bases lining up with TRBD1. V lost 1 base, J lost 4 bases, and 5 bases stayed unmatched. Germline CDR1 reads MNHEY; CDR2 reads SMNVEV (reference sequence). The CDR3 totals 15 residues. The CDR3 protein is CASSLFQGAGTEAFF. CDR3 DNA: TGTGCCAGCAGTTTATTTCAGGGGGCTGGCACTGAAGCTTTCTTT.

This clonotype is labeled medium-sized. The chain has TRBV5-1 and TRBJ1-1; D might be TRBD1 (5 bases). The ends were cut back, 3 bases at V and 1 base at J, with 7 bases in the middle. The CDR3 contains 13 residues. Germline values: CDR1 SGHRS, CDR2 YFSETQ. Written as DNA, the CDR3 is TGCGCCAGCAGCTCCCAGGGGAACACTGAAGCTTTCTTT. It is translated as CASSSQGNTEAFF.

This clonotype showed up just once. This may arise from a read error, as a much more abundant clone is one base away. The chain combines TRBV4-1 with TRBJ2-1; D is possibly TRBD1 (6 bases). This CDR3 spans 16 amino acids. In germline, CDR1 is MGHRA, CDR2 YSYEKL. Trimming took 0 bases from V and 7 from J, leaving 16 bases between them. CDR3 residues: CASSQETGRMGNEQFF. The CDR3 DNA reads as TGCGCCAGCAGCCAAGAAACAGGGAGAATGGGGAATGAGCAGTTCTTC.

In its sample, this clonotype was seen many times. The chain recombines TRBV5-1 with TRBJ1-2; D perhaps matches TRBD1 (5 bases). The V and J ends lost 0 bases and 2 bases respectively, with 14 bases between them. CDR3 size: 16 residues. Germline CDR1 and CDR2: SGHRS and YFSETQ. CDR3 bases: TGCGCCAGCAGCTTGGGAGCCACGACAGAGAACTATGGCTACACCTTC. It yields the protein CASSLGATTENYGYTF.

This clonotype has at least ten counts. Germline and junction disagree at one end, which may indicate a read error. The chain employs TRBV5-1 and TRBJ2-2, with D hard to call. This CDR3 is built from 12 residues. Germline values: CDR1 SGHRS, CDR2 YFSETQ. CDR3 in amino acids: CASSLDTGELFF. The CDR3 region has the DNA TGCGCCAGCAGTTTGGACACCGGGGAGCTGTTTTTT.

This clonotype was found many times. J is TRBJ2-2 and V is TRBV5-1; D gene ambiguous. Between the trimmed V and J ends, which lost 0 bases and 7 bases, there was a span of 7 bases. Germline loops: CDR1 SGHRS, CDR2 YFSETQ. The length of the CDR3 is 13 residues. CDR3 coding DNA: TGCGCCAGCAGCTTGGACTATAACGGGGAGCTGTTTTTT. Translating it yields CASSLDYNGELFF.

This clonotype came up many times. Written as DNA, the CDR3 is TGTGCCGGGGACTCCTTAGCGGGGGTCTACGAGCAGTACTTC. This encodes CAGDSLAGVYEQYF. This rearrangement joins TRBV30 to TRBJ2-7; 9 nucleotides align to TRBD2. There are 14 residues in the CDR3. V shed 8 bases and J 3 bases; nucleotides not matched to a gene: 11. From germline, CDR1 is GTSNPN and CDR2 SVGIG (reference sequence).

This clonotype was detected ten times or more. This sequence joins TRBV28 and TRBJ1-1, with TRBD1 as a possible D gene (5 bases). The CDR3 has 12 amino acids. CDR1 and CDR2 from the germline V gene are MDHEN and SYDVKM. V was shortened by 2 bases and J by 11 bases, with 12 bases between the two germline ends. This CDR3 reads CASSLQKGEAFF. CDR3 nucleotide sequence: TGTGCCAGCAGTTTACAAAAAGGGGAGGCTTTCTTT.

This clonotype was seen ten or more times. The rearrangement links TRBV4-2 to TRBJ2-7; 9 bases align to TRBD2. V was pared by 0 bases and J by 5 bases, with 5 bases of the junction left unmatched. Germline V gene data show CDR1 as LGHNA and CDR2 as YNFKEQ. The CDR3 totals 15 residues. CDR3 sequence (DNA): TGTGCCAGCAGCCAAGAGCGGGGGGGCCGGGACGAGCAGTACTTC. It codes for CASSQERGGRDEQYF.

There are many counts of this clonotype. The chain has TRBV7-9 and TRBJ2-7; D is unresolved. Germline CDR1 reads SEHNR; CDR2 reads FQNEAQ (reference sequence). The V end lost 5 bases, the J end lost 1 base, and 21 bases lay between the germline ends. This CDR3 spans 17 amino acids. The CDR3: CASSRADGKLHSYEQYF. CDR3 coding DNA: TGTGCCAGCAGCCGCGCGGACGGAAAGCTACATTCCTACGAGCAGTACTTC.

This clonotype was seen repeatedly, ten times or more. J is TRBJ1-5 and V is TRBV7-9; tentatively, D is TRBD1 (5 bases). Trimming cost V 0 bases and J 4 bases, with 10 bases left between them. The germline gives CDR1 SEHNR, CDR2 FQNEAQ (reference sequence). The CDR3 has 15 residues. The CDR3 DNA reads TGTGCCAGCAGCTTAGCCCAGGGCCCAAATCAGCCCCAGCATTTT. It translates to CASSLAQGPNQPQHF.

At least ten counts were recorded for this clonotype. The V call is TRBV5-1, the J call TRBJ2-5; D is perhaps TRBD1 or TRBD2 (6 bases each). In germline, CDR1 is SGHRS, CDR2 YFSETQ. This CDR3 has 13 amino acids. Trimming left V 4 bases short and J 4 bases short, with 11 bases between. CDR3 sequence (DNA): TGCGCCAGCAGCACACAGGGAGGAGAGACCCAGTACTTC. This gives the protein CASSTQGGETQYF.

This clonotype was seen at least ten times. The genes are TRBV29-1 and TRBJ2-1; TRBD2 agrees at 12 bases. The trim removed 4 bases at V and 6 bases at J, leaving 7 bases unmatched. This CDR3 has 15 amino acids. CDR1 SQVTM and CDR2 ANQGSEA come from the germline V gene. The chain's CDR3 is CSVGGTSGSFNEQFF. The CDR3 DNA reads TGCAGCGTTGGGGGGACTAGCGGGTCGTTCAATGAGCAGTTCTTC.

This clonotype was seen repeatedly, ten times or more. The chain uses TRBV10-3 and TRBJ2-2; TRBD1 matches at 8 bases. Trimming at V came to 4 bases and at J to 5 bases, leaving 6 bases not matched to a gene. The CDR3 consists of 15 residues. CDR1 and CDR2 (germline): ENHRY, SYGVKD. The CDR3 DNA is TGTGCCATCAGTGCCTCAGGGGGCGAAACCGGGGAGCTGTTTTTT. As protein: CAISASGGETGELFF.

This clonotype was detected many times. This chain uses TRBV7-3 with TRBJ2-3; D is unclear. CDR3 length: 17 amino acids. The V gene's germline CDR1 is SGHTA and CDR2 FQGTGA. V was shortened by 5 bases and J by 1 base, with 19 bases between the two germline ends. CDR3 in amino acids: CASSTGLLGSGTDTQYF. CDR3 DNA: TGTGCCAGCAGCACGGGCCTTCTTGGGTCTGGCACAGATACGCAGTATTTT.

This clonotype occurred many times. The rearrangement links TRBV7-2 to TRBJ2-7; 10 nucleotides match TRBD2. Losses at the gene ends were 2 bases for V and 6 bases for J; bases not matched to a gene: 4. Germline CDR1 SGHTA, CDR2 FQGNSA. The CDR3 extends over 14 amino acids. The CDR3 region is CASSLTLAGSEQYF. CDR3 DNA sequence: TGTGCCAGCAGCTTAACACTAGCGGGGAGCGAGCAGTACTTC.

This clonotype is categorized as medium-sized. The rearrangement uses TRBV29-1 and TRBJ2-7, with a tentative D call TRBD2 (5 bases). Germline CDR1 is SQVTM and CDR2 is ANQGSEA. V gave up 6 bases and J gave up 2 bases, with 14 bases separating them. This CDR3 comprises 13 residues. CDR3 sequence (DNA): TGCAGCGTCCGAGGACTGATCCCCTACGAGCAGTACTTC. The encoded protein is CSVRGLIPYEQYF.

This clonotype was detected many times. The rearrangement links TRBV11-2 to TRBJ1-2; D uncertain. The germline V gene has CDR1 SGHAT and CDR2 FQNNGV. V was trimmed by 3 bases and J by 5 bases, leaving 13 bases between them. The CDR3 spans 14 residues. CDR3 DNA sequence: TGTGCCAGCAGCTTCACCAGCGGGCCATATGGCTACACCTTC. Its translation: CASSFTSGPYGYTF.

This clonotype was recorded many times. The chain has TRBV12-3 or TRBV12-4 and TRBJ2-1; TRBD2 agrees at 8 bases. V gave up 6 bases and J gave up 4 bases; unmatched junction bases: 8. The CDR3 is 15 residues long. CDR3 region: CASSSRGGTYNEQFF. The CDR3, as DNA: TGTGCCAGCAGCTCCCGCGGGGGGACTTACAATGAGCAGTTCTTC.

This clonotype was seen at least ten times. This chain joins TRBV5-1 and TRBJ1-4; the D is unclear. The V end was cut by 2 bases, the J end by 8 bases, with 16 bases between. CDR3 size: 15 residues. CDR1 is SGHRS, CDR2 YFSETQ, per germline. This CDR3 reads CASSFRDNIGEKLFF. The CDR3 bases are TGCGCCAGCAGCTTTCGAGACAACATTGGGGAAAAACTGTTTTTT. Using reference TRBV5-1 and TRBJ1-4 for the parts outside the CDR3, the full variable domain is KAGVTQTPRYLIKTRGQQVTLSCSPISGHRSVSWYQQTPGQGLQFLFEYFSETQRNKGNFPGRFSGRQFSNSRSEMNVSTLELGDSALYLCASSFRDNIGEKLFFGSGTQLSVL.

This clonotype has ten or more counts. The V and J genes are TRBV5-1 and TRBJ1-1; D gene unclear. Germline V gives CDR1 SGHRS, CDR2 YFSETQ. The CDR3 sequence is 14 residues long. Trimming removed 4 bases at V and 3 bases at J, with 13 bases between. The CDR3 spells CASSLTVPHTEAFF. CDR3 bases: TGCGCCAGCAGCCTCACAGTCCCCCACACTGAAGCTTTCTTT.

In this sample, this clonotype turned up many times. The chain is built from TRBV5-1 and TRBJ2-3; D is unclear. V lost 4 bases to trimming and J lost 2 bases, with 8 bases between them. Per germline, CDR1 SGHRS and CDR2 YFSETQ. The CDR3 is 13 residues long. This CDR3 is CASSPVNTDTQYF. The CDR3 nucleotides are TGCGCCAGCAGCCCAGTAAACACAGATACGCAGTATTTT.

This clonotype was recorded at least ten times. This chain links TRBV2 with TRBJ1-5, with D maybe TRBD1 (5 bases). V was clipped by 6 bases and J by 1 base, with 7 bases between them. Per the germline V gene, CDR1 is SNHLY and CDR2 is FYNNEI. This CDR3 has 13 amino acids. CDR3 nucleotides: TGTGCCAGCAGCAGACAGAGCAATCAGCCCCAGCATTTT. Protein: CASSRQSNQPQHF.

This clonotype was seen at least ten times. The gene calls are TRBV20-1 and TRBJ1-3; a weak D match, TRBD1 (6 bases). V was shortened by 6 bases and J by 4 bases, with 16 bases between the two germline ends. The CDR3 covers 14 residues. Germline V lookup: CDR1 DFQATT, CDR2 SNEGSKA (reference sequence). The CDR3 reads CSASTGFRGNTIYF. In DNA, the CDR3 is TGCAGTGCCAGCACAGGGTTCCGAGGAAACACCATATATTTT.

In the case of this clonotype: Relative to the germline gene, one junction end is altered; a read error may explain this. The V gene is TRBV5-1, the J gene TRBJ2-1; D might be TRBD1 or TRBD2, each matching 6 bases. Germline CDR1 and CDR2: SGHRS and YFSETQ. This CDR3 contains 15 residues. The chain's CDR3 is CASSLGGTVPNEQFF. The DNA of the CDR3 is TGTGCCAGCAGCTTAGGGGGGACTGTACCCAATGAGCAGTTCTTC.

This clonotype has ten or more counts. The gene calls are TRBV20-1 and TRBJ2-1; 11 positions agree with TRBD2. Trimming took 6 bases from V and 7 from J; bases not matched to a gene: 5. Germline V lookup: CDR1 DFQATT, CDR2 SNEGSKA (reference sequence). The CDR3 runs to 13 residues. The CDR3 sequence is CSARRTSGNEQFF. In DNA, the CDR3 is TGCAGTGCCCGTAGGACTAGCGGGAATGAGCAGTTCTTC.

The table lists this clonotype with many counts. The chain carries TRBV5-1 and TRBJ1-6, with no clear D. V shed 0 bases and J shed 8 bases, with 12 bases lying between them. The CDR3 contains 15 residues. Germline CDR1 and CDR2: SGHRS and YFSETQ. CDR3 coding DNA: TGCGCCAGCAGCTTGGATCCGGTCGGAGATTCACCCCTCCACTTT. Translated: CASSLDPVGDSPLHF.